Below are 12 T cell receptor beta chains sequenced from a single sample in a study of long-term antiretroviral therapy in people with HIV. This was the immunoSEQ v3.0 assay at survey level. Produced via immunoSEQ multiplex PCR; TCRdb's table is partial and in-frame only. The profile shows about 43,000 clones, roughly 86% of them singletons. The sample here was unsorted PBMCs, taken 0.1 years before starting antiretroviral therapy. Source of these receptors: a woman in her 50s with HIV.

This chain uses TRBV29-1 with TRBJ1-2; D remains unclear. Germline V gives CDR1 SQVTM, CDR2 ANQGSEA. The CDR3 is 11 residues long. Deletions cut 3 bases from V and 6 bases from J, with 8 bases between. The CDR3 sequence: CSVDVGHGYTF. In nucleotides, the CDR3 is TGCAGCGTTGACGTGGGCCATGGCTACACCTTC.

The genes are TRBV5-1 and TRBJ2-1, with a weak D call TRBD2 (6 bases). The V and J ends lost 0 bases and 7 bases respectively, with 14 bases between them. The CDR3 loop spans 15 amino acids. Germline-derived CDR1 and CDR2 are SGHRS and YFSETQ. This chain's CDR3 is CASSLAQAGINEQFF. CDR3 nucleotide sequence: TGCGCCAGCAGCTTGGCACAGGCGGGGATTAATGAGCAGTTCTTC.

The rearrangement joins TRBV7-3 to TRBJ2-3, with D perhaps being TRBD1 or TRBD2 (5 bases each). V lost 4 bases and J 2 bases, leaving 13 bases between the germline ends. This CDR3 has 15 residues. CDR1 and CDR2 (germline): SGHTA, FQGTGA. CDR3 in amino acids: CASSSIGTVTDTQYF. The CDR3 coding sequence is TGTGCCAGCAGCTCCATCGGGACGGTCACAGATACGCAGTATTTT.

V and J are TRBV9 and TRBJ2-5; TRBD1 is a possible D gene (6 bases). The V gene lost 0 bases and the J gene lost 4 bases, with 10 bases spanning the gap. Germline-derived CDR1 and CDR2 are SGDLS and YYNGEE. The CDR3 is 14 amino acids. This CDR3 is CASSVGTALETQYF. The CDR3 DNA is TGTGCCAGCAGCGTAGGGACAGCTTTAGAGACCCAGTACTTC.

In its sample, this clone was seen once. The chain carries TRBV15 and TRBJ2-7, with D uncertain. This CDR3 has 13 amino acids. With 5 bases removed from V and 3 bases from J, the gap between germline ends came to 11 bases. Germline V gene sequence: CDR1 LNHNV, CDR2 YYDKDF (reference sequence). The CDR3 bases are TGTGCCACCAGCCGGGCGCTGAGCTACGAGCAGTACTTC. Protein product: CATSRALSYEQYF.

The chain has TRBV14 and TRBJ1-6; 7 bases line up with TRBD1. The CDR3 has 14 residues. V lost 1 base to trimming and J lost 10 bases; unmatched junction nucleotides: 4. Germline V gene sequence: CDR1 SGHDN, CDR2 FVKESK. Here the CDR3 reads CASSQGGQRSPLHF. CDR3 bases: TGTGCCAGCAGCCAAGGGGGACAGCGCTCACCCCTCCACTTT.

V gene TRBV6-5 combines with J gene TRBJ2-7; 7 nucleotides line up with TRBD1. Germline V gene sequence: CDR1 MNHEY, CDR2 SVGAGI. Unmatched junction bases numbered 6, after V lost 7 bases and J lost 0 bases. The CDR3 runs to 14 residues. In nucleotides, the CDR3 is TGTGCCAGCAAAGAGGCAGGGGGCTCCTACGAGCAGTACTTC. Its translation is CASKEAGGSYEQYF.

A few counts support this clone. The CDR3, as DNA: TGTGCCAGCAGCGTAGCTTTGGGGGGAGGCTACTATGGCTACACCTTC. Its translation: CASSVALGGGYYGYTF. V gene TRBV9 combines with J gene TRBJ1-2, with a possible D match to TRBD1 (5 bases). V lost 0 bases and J 3 bases, leaving 15 bases between the germline ends. Germline loops: CDR1 SGDLS, CDR2 YYNGEE. There are 16 residues in the CDR3.

The rearrangement joins TRBV4-1 to TRBJ2-2, with D hard to call. The V and J ends lost 2 bases and 0 bases respectively, with 16 bases between them. Germline V gene lookup returns CDR1 MGHRA and CDR2 YSYEKL. The CDR3 runs to 18 residues. In nucleotides, the CDR3 is TGCGCCAGCAGCCAAAATTTATTTGGGTTCGCGAACACCGGGGAGCTGTTTTTT. It codes for CASSQNLFGFANTGELFF.

The chain carries TRBV5-1 and TRBJ2-7; TRBD1 matches 8 bases. Germline CDR1 and CDR2: SGHRS and YFSETQ. Trimming at V came to 4 bases and at J to 3 bases, leaving 9 bases not matched to a gene. The CDR3 loop spans 15 amino acids. The CDR3 DNA reads TGCGCCAGCAGCCCAAGACAGGGGCTTGTCTACGAGCAGTACTTC. Translating it yields CASSPRQGLVYEQYF.

This clone was counted once. V gene TRBV6-5 combines with J gene TRBJ1-1; D uncertain. Deletions cut 4 bases from V and 5 bases from J, with 14 bases between. CDR1 is MNHEY, CDR2 SVGAGI, per germline. The CDR3 has 14 residues. The DNA for the CDR3 is TGTGCCAGCAGTTCGAGGACGGGAGGGACTGAAGCTTTCTTT. It translates to CASSSRTGGTEAFF.

V usage is TRBV9 and J usage is TRBJ1-1; D is uncertain. The V and J ends lost 0 bases and 8 bases respectively, with 8 bases between them. The CDR3 runs 12 residues. Germline lookup yields CDR1 SGDLS and CDR2 YYNGEE. The CDR3 spells CASSVARGEAFF. Here the CDR3 DNA reads TGTGCCAGCAGCGTAGCTCGGGGAGAAGCTTTCTTT.